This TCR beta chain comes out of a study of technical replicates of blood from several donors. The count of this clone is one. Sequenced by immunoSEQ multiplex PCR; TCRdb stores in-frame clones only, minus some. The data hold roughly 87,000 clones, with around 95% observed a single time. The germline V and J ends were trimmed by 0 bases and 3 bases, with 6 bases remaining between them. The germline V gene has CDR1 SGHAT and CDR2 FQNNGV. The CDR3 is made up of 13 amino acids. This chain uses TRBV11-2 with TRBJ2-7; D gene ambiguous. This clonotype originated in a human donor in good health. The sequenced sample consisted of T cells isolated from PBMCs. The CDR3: CASSLDSGYEQYF. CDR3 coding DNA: TGTGCCAGCAGCTTAGATTCGGGCTACGAGCAGTACTTC.